This passage covers 13 T cell receptor beta chains from one sample sequenced in a study of blood T cells in healthy people across ages. Together with a sample-barcoded 5' primer, a J-beta primer mix was included in a second PCR lasting roughly 6 to 12 cycles. TCRdb reprocessed the 5' RACE reads with MiXCR, giving one entry per CDR3 protein. The table has 980,000 or so distinct CDR3 sequences, around 46% seen once; the top ten hold about an eighth. The sample comprised blood. The receptors originated from a man aged 30-40 years in good health.

This clonotype appeared once. The chain carries TRBV2 and TRBJ2-5; D gene uncertain. Trimming shortened V by 4 bases and J by 4 bases, and 10 bases separated the two germline ends. From germline, CDR1 is SNHLY and CDR2 FYNNEI. This CDR3 has 13 residues. The DNA for the CDR3 is TGTGCCAGCAGTGTTCTAAACCGAGAGACCCAGTACTTC. Translation gives CASSVLNRETQYF.

This chain uses TRBV6-1 with TRBJ1-1, with TRBD1 matching 10 bases. Losses at the gene ends were 4 bases for V and 5 bases for J; bases not matched to a gene: 4. Germline lookup yields CDR1 MNHNS and CDR2 SASEGT. This CDR3 has 14 residues. The CDR3 coding sequence is TGTGCCAGCAGTGGGACAGGGGGGGAGACTGAAGCTTTCTTT. Translating it yields CASSGTGGETEAFF.

This clonotype was picked up a small number of times. This chain joins TRBV4-3 and TRBJ2-1, with 10 bases that match TRBD2. The length of the CDR3 is 14 residues. Germline loops: CDR1 LGHNA, CDR2 YSLEER. V was pared by 4 bases and J by 10 bases, with 7 bases of the junction left unmatched. Here the CDR3 DNA reads TGCGCCAGCAGCCGAACTAGCGGGGCCCTGGAGCAGTTCTTC. Its translation: CASSRTSGALEQFF.

J is TRBJ1-1 and V is TRBV20-1; possibly TRBD1 for D (6 bases). Germline V gene sequence: CDR1 DFQATT, CDR2 SNEGSKA (reference sequence). The V end lost 6 bases, the J end lost 4 bases, and 21 bases lay between the germline ends. The CDR3 has 15 residues. CDR3 protein: CSAPTPGRGGTEAFF. CDR3 sequence (DNA): TGCAGTGCCCCGACGCCGGGGCGAGGGGGCACTGAAGCTTTCTTT.

The chain uses TRBV6-5 and TRBJ1-6; perhaps TRBD1 as D (5 bases). The CDR3 totals 14 residues. In germline, CDR1 is MNHEY, CDR2 SVGAGI. V dropped 2 bases and J dropped 10 bases, with 12 bases sitting between them. The CDR3 DNA sequence: TGTGCCAGCAGTTACGGGAGCGGGGGATCACCCCTCCACTTT. This codes for CASSYGSGGSPLHF.

This clonotype turned up a few times. The V call is TRBV20-1, the J call TRBJ2-7; 7 bases fit TRBD1. The germline CDR1 and CDR2 sequences are DFQATT and SNEGSKA (reference sequence). The CDR3 has 12 amino acids. The CDR3 is CSAGGSRSEQYF. The DNA for the CDR3 is TGCAGCGCAGGGGGTTCAAGGAGCGAGCAGTACTTC.

The V call is TRBV24-1, the J call TRBJ2-1; 8 bases map to TRBD1. The CDR3 is 19 residues long. From germline, CDR1 is KGHDR and CDR2 SFDVKD. The V gene end was trimmed by 4 bases and the J gene end by 1 base; junction bases not matched to a gene: 14. The CDR3, as DNA: TGTGCCACCAGTGACTCGATCCCGACAGGGGATAGGTCCTACAATGAGCAGTTCTTC. This gives the protein CATSDSIPTGDRSYNEQFF.

This rearrangement joins TRBV7-8 to TRBJ2-1, with D uncertain. CDR3 length: 13 amino acids. V lost 3 bases and J 9 bases, leaving 12 bases between the germline ends. Per the germline V gene, CDR1 is SGHVS and CDR2 is FQNEAQ. The CDR3 DNA is TGTGCCAGCAGCTTCTCGAACATTGGTGAGCAGTTCTTC. This codes for CASSFSNIGEQFF. The full variable domain, with the rest looked up from reference TRBV7-8 and TRBJ2-1, is GAGVSQSPRYKVAKRGQDVALRCDPISGHVSLFWYQQALGQGPEFLTYFQNEAQLDKSGLPSDRFFAERPEGSVSTLKIQRTQQEDSAVYLCASSFSNIGEQFFGPGTRLTVL.

The chain recombines TRBV29-1 with TRBJ2-2, with a weak D call TRBD1 (5 bases). V lost 7 bases, J lost 5 bases, and 17 bases lay in between. This CDR3 has 14 amino acids. Germline CDR1 and CDR2: SQVTM and ANQGSEA. The CDR3 DNA follows: TGCAGCGCCTCCGACAGCTCGCGGACCGGGGAGCTGTTTTTT. This codes for CSASDSSRTGELFF.

This rearrangement joins TRBV6-6 to TRBJ1-1, with 8 bases that match TRBD1. The CDR3 totals 13 residues. Germline V gene data show CDR1 as MNHNY and CDR2 as SVGAGI (reference sequence). J was trimmed by 7 bases and V by 5 bases; bases with no gene match: 6. CDR3 sequence reads: CASSLRGLGEAFF. The CDR3 bases are TGTGCCAGCAGTCTCAGGGGGCTCGGTGAAGCTTTCTTT.

The chain carries TRBV5-5 and TRBJ1-4; TRBD1 matches at 9 bases. Germline CDR1 SGHKS, CDR2 YYEKEE (reference sequence). V shed 4 bases and J 0 bases; nucleotides not matched to a gene: 4. This CDR3 is 16 amino acids long. CDR3 loop: CASSIGQGTTNEKLFF. The CDR3 DNA sequence: TGTGCCAGCAGCATAGGACAGGGGACAACTAATGAAAAACTGTTTTTT.

This clonotype was detected only a few times. The V gene is TRBV12-3 or TRBV12-4, the J gene TRBJ1-5, with TRBD1 matching 10 bases. The length of the CDR3 is 15 residues. The V and J ends lost 6 bases and 3 bases, in that order; junction bases with no gene match: 5. CDR3 in DNA: TGTGCCAGCAGGCCGGGACAGGGGTACAATCAGCCCCAGCATTTT. Protein sequence: CASRPGQGYNQPQHF.

The chain has TRBV25-1 and TRBJ2-1; a possible D gene is TRBD1 (5 bases). The CDR3 runs 16 residues. V shed 5 bases and J shed 3 bases, with 17 bases lying between them. The germline CDR1 and CDR2 sequences are MGHDK and SYGVNS. The CDR3 is CASSNLDGQLYNEQFF. The CDR3 DNA is TGTGCCAGCAGTAACCTGGACGGACAACTCTACAATGAGCAGTTCTTC.